This T cell receptor (beta chain) originates from a study of memory CD4+ T cells and cytomegalovirus serostatus. J lost 6 bases, V lost 3 bases, and 10 bases had no gene match. In germline, CDR1 is MDHEN, CDR2 SYDVKM. The CDR3 is made up of 15 amino acids. As regards this clone: The antigen remains undetermined.

The sort gate was single viable CD3+CD4+CD8-CD45RO+ cells for memory CD4+ T cells. Study findings and constraints: A US-trained random forest predicted CMV serostatus with median AUC around 0.9. About two fifths of the roughly 160 known CMV-associated TCRbeta sequences appeared in CD4+ memory.

Sequencing used immunoSEQ multiplex PCR; TCRdb keeps in-frame clones, though not all of them. Among tens of thousands of clones listed, roughly four fifths were seen once. The sequence was obtained from an adult in good health and CMV-seronegative. Material for sequencing was memory CD4+ T cells from blood. The chain recombines TRBV28 with TRBJ1-2; 7 nucleotides agree with TRBD1. The CDR3 region is CASSLGRDSFNGYTF. In nucleotides, the CDR3 is TGTGCCAGCAGTTTGGGACGGGACAGCTTCAATGGCTACACCTTC.